Here is one TCR beta chain with its context. Its specificity is unknown. This entry belongs to a study of shared clonotypes between healthy human individuals. Repertoires were generated with immunoSEQ multiplex PCR, while TCRdb's copy carries only in-frame clones and drops some. The table shows roughly 500,000 clones, with roughly 83% occurring only once. The CDR3 loop spans 14 amino acids. The junction had 4 bases not matched to a gene; V was cut back by 5 bases and J by 6 bases. Germline V CDR1 and CDR2: LNHDA, SQIVND (reference sequence). The study, taken as a whole, reports: Among donors, the sharing of clonotypes was expected to be influenced by sequencing depth.

Unsorted samples used tens of millions of PBMCs for genomic DNA. The TCR was taken from a woman in her 40s in good health. Some clones in this sample may be carry-over from other donors' samples. The source material was PBMCs. The rearrangement uses TRBV19 and TRBJ2-4, with TRBD1 matching over 10 bases. The CDR3 DNA sequence: TGTGCCAGTAGTGGGGGACAGGGGAGAAACATTCAGTACTTC. As protein: CASSGGQGRNIQYF.